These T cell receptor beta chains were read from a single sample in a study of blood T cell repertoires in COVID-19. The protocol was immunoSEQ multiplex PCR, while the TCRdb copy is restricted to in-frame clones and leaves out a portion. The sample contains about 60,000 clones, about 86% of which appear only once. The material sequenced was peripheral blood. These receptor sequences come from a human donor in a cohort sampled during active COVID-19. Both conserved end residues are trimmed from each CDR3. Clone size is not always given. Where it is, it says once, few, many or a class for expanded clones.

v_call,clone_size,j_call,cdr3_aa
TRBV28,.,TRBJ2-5,ASSSAGQGEETQY
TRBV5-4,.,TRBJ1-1,ASSLVAGLGDEAF
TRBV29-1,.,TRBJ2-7,SVELEPDYEQY
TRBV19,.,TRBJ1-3,ASSMDDYGNTIY
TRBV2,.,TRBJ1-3,ASSGPQGSGNTIY
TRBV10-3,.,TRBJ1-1,AISEEGDTEAF
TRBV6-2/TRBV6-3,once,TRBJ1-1,ASSYPTDSLNTEAF
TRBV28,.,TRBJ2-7,ASIPRMWAGQGAYEQY
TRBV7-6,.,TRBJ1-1,ASSPEQGAEAF
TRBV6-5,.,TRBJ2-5,ASRNTREVETQY
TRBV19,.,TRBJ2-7,ASLPTGTGNTYEQY
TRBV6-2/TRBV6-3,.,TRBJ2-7,ASSYVAGARDEQY
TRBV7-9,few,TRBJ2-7,ASSLGPSGGEQY
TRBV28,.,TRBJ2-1,ASHSGSSHNEQF
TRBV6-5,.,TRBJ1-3,ASSYGRTRQDTIY
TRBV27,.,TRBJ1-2,ASSPGGSWDRGLGYT
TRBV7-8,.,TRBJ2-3,ASSLRASGGGTDTQY
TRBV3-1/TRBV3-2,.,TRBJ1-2,ASSPHYTNGYT
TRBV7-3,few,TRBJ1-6,ASSLTPGNNSPLH
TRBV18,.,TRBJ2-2,ASSPNTGITGELF
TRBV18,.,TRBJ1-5,ASSPGQGGYQPQH
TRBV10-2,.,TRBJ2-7,ASSESGLASYEQY
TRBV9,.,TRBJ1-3,ASSKDGNSGNTIY
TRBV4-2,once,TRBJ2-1,ASSQEKIRVVGGEQF
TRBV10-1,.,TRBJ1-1,ASSDRGTEAF
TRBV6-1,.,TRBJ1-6,ASSDLGDRVGSPLH
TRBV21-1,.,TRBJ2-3,ASSNRVRTDTQY
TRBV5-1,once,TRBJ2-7,ASSLGWLYEQY
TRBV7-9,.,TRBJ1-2,ASSSTGGDYGYT
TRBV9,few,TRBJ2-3,ASSVSQGSQY
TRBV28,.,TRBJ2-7,ASRPGSTIGPYEQY
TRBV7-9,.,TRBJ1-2,ASRPGTDNYGYT
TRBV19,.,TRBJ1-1,ASSPSGGNTEAF
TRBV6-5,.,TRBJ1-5,ASSAWADSNQPQH
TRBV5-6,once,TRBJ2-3,ASSLAGGTKSTDTQY
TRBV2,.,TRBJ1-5,ASRRQGRADQPQH
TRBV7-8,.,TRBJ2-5,ASSRWTGQETQY
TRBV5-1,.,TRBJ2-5,ASSRPGQGIQETQY
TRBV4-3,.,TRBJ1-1,ASSQVGVGEWEMNTEAF
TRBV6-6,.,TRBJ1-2,ASIGFNSHFT
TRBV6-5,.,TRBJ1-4,ASVTGANEKLF
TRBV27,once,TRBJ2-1,AIKTLRYNEQF
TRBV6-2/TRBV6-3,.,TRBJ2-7,ASSYENWSGRLYTEQY
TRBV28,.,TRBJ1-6,ASSLDNYNSPLH
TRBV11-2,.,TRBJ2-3,ASSPLLWREMGTDTQY
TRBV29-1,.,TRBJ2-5,SVADRAETQY
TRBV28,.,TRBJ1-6,ASSVGGAHNSPLH
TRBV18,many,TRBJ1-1,ASSGQGRDTEAF